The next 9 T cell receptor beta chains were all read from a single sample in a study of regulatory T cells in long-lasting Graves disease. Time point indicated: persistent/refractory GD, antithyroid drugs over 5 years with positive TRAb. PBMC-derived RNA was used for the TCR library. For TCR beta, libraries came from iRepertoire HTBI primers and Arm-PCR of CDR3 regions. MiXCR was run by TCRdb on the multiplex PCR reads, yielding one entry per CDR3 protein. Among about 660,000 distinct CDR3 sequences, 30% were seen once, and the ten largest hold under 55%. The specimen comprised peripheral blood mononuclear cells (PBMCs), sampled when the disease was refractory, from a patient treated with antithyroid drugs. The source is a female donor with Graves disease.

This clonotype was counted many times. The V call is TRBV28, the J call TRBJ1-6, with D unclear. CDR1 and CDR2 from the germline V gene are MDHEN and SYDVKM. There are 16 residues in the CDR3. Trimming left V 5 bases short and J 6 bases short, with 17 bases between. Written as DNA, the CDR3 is TGTGCCAGCAGTACCCTTCACGGAACCATTAATTCACCCCTCCACTTT. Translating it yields CASSTLHGTINSPLHF.

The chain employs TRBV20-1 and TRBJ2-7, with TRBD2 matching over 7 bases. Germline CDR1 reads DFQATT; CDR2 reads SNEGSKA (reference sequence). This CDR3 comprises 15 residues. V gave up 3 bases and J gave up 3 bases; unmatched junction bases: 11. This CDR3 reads CSASRPSGGGYEQYF. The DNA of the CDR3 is TGCAGTGCTAGCCGACCTAGCGGAGGAGGCTACGAGCAGTACTTC.

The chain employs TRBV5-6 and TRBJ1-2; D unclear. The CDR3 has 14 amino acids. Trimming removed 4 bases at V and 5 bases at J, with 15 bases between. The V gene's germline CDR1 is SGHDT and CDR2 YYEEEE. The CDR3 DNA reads TGTGCCAGCAGCCGCAAGGATCCCCGATATGGCTACACCTTC. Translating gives CASSRKDPRYGYTF.

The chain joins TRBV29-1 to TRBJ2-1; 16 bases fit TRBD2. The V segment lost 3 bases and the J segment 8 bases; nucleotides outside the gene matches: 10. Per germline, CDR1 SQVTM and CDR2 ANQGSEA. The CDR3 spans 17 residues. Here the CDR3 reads CSVELGLAGGLMYEQFF. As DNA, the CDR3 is TGCAGCGTTGAGCTGGGACTAGCGGGAGGGCTTATGTATGAGCAGTTCTTC.

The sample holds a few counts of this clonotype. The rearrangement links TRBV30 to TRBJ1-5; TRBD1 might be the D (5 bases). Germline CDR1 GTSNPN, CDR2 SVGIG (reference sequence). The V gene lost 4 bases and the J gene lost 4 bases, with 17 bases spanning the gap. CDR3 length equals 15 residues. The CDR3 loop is CAWTLGQGRNQPQHF. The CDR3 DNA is TGTGCCTGGACCCTGGGCCAGGGAAGGAATCAGCCCCAGCATTTT.

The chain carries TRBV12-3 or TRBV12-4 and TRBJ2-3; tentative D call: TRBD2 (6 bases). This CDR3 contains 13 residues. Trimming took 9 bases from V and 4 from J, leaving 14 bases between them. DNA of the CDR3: TGTGCCAGTGCTAGGGACTTCTCAGATACGCAGTATTTT. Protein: CASARDFSDTQYF.

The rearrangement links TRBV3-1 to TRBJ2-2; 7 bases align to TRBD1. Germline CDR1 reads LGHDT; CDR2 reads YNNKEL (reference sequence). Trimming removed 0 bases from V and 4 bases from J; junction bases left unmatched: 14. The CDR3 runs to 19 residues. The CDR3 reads CASSQDHLGRQGVTGELFF. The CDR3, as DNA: TGTGCCAGCAGCCAAGATCATCTCGGGCGACAGGGAGTCACCGGGGAGCTGTTTTTT.

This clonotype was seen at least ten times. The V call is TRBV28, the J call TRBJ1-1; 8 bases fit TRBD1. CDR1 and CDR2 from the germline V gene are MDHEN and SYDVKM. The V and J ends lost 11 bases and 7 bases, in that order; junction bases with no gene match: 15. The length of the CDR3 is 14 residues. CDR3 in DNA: TGTGCCTCATCCCCAATTTCGGGGACAGGTGAAGCTTTCTTT. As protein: CASSPISGTGEAFF.

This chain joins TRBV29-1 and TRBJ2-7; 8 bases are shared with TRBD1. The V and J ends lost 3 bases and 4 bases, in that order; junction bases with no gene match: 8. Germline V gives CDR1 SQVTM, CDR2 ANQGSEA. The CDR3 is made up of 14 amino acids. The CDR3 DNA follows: TGCAGCGTTGAGATGGGCAGGGGGCAATACGAGCAGTACTTC. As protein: CSVEMGRGQYEQYF.